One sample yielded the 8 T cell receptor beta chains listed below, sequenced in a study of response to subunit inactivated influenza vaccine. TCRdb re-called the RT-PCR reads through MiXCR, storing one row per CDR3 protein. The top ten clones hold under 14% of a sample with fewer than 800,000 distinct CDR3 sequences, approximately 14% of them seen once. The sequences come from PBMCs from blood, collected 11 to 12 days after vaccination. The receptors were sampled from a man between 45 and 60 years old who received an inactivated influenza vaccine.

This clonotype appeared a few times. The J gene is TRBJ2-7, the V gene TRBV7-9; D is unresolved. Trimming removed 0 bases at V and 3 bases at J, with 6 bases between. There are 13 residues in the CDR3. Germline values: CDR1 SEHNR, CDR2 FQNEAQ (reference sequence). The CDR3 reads CASSLAFGYEQYF. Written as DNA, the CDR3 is TGTGCCAGCAGCTTAGCCTTTGGCTACGAGCAGTACTTC.

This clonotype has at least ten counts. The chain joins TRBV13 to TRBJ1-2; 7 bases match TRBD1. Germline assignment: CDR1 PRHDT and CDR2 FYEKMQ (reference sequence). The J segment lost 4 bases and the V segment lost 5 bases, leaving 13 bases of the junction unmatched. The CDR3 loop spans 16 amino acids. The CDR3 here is CASSIEEGARGYGYTF. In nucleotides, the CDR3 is TGTGCCAGCAGCATCGAGGAGGGGGCGCGAGGCTATGGCTACACCTTC.

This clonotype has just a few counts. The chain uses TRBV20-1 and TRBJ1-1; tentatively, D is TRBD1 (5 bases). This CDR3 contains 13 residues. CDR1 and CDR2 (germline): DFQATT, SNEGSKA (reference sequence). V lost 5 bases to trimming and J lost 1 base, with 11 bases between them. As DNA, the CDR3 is TGCAGTGCTTACAACAGGAGGAACACTGAAGCTTTCTTT. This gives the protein CSAYNRRNTEAFF.

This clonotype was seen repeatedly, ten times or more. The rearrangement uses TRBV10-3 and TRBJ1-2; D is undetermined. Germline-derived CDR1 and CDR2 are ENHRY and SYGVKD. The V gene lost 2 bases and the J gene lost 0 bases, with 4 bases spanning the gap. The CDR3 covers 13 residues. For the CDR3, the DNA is TGTGCCATCAGTGAGGTGACTAACTATGGCTACACCTTC. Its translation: CAISEVTNYGYTF.

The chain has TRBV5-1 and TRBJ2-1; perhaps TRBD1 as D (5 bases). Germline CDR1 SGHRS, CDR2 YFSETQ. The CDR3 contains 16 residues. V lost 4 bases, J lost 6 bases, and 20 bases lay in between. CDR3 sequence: CASSPRQSSGINEQFF. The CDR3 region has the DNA TGCGCCAGCAGCCCACGACAGTCCTCCGGTATCAATGAGCAGTTCTTC.

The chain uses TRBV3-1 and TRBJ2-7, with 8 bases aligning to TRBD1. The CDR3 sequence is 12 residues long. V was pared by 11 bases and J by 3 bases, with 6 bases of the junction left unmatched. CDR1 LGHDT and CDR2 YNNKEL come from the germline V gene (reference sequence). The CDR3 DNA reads TGTGCCTCCCAACAGGGGGACTACGAGCAGTACTTC. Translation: CASQQGDYEQYF.

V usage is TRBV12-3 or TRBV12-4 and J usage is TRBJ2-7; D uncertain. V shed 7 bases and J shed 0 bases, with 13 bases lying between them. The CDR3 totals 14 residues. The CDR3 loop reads CASTQTPASYEQYF. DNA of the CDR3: TGTGCCAGCACCCAGACTCCGGCCTCCTACGAGCAGTACTTC.

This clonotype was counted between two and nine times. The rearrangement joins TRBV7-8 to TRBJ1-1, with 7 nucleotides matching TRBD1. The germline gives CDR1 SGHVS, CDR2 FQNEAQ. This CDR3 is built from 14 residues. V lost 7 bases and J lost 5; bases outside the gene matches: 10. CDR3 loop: CASILGTVWTEAFF. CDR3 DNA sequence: TGTGCCAGCATCCTCGGGACAGTTTGGACTGAAGCTTTCTTT.